These 26 T cell receptor beta chains share one sample of origin, sequenced in a study of shared clonotypes between healthy human individuals. TCRdb keeps only in-frame clones here, not all; method: immunoSEQ multiplex PCR. The top ten hold 0.055% to 0.07% of the sample, which has about 600,000 clones, more than 95% seen once. The sample taken for sequencing was naive CD4+ T cells sorted from blood. Subset meaning: CD45RA+ positively selected. These receptors all stem from a young woman in good health.

As DNA, the CDR3 is TGTGCCAGCAGCGTAATTAACTATGGCTACACCTTC. This sequence encodes CASSVINYGYTF. The chain carries TRBV9 and TRBJ1-2, with D unresolved. The ends were cut back, 1 base at V and 1 base at J, with 2 bases in the middle. Germline CDR1 is SGDLS and CDR2 is YYNGEE. This CDR3 comprises 12 residues.

CDR3: CASFSAYGYTF. DNA for the CDR3: TGTGCCAGCTTTTCGGCCTATGGCTACACCTTC. The rearrangement joins TRBV7-9 to TRBJ1-2; no definite D call. Germline CDR1 and CDR2: SEHNR and FQNEAQ (reference sequence). The CDR3 has 11 residues. Trimming took off 8 bases at V and 4 bases at J, with 8 bases between the two ends.

The genes are TRBV4-1 and TRBJ2-4, with D perhaps TRBD2 (6 bases). CDR3 size: 20 residues. The V end was cut by 2 bases, the J end by 2 bases, with 25 bases between. CDR1 is MGHRA, CDR2 YSYEKL, per germline. The CDR3 protein is CASSQRGDHRDFWTKNIQYF. CDR3 DNA sequence: TGCGCCAGCAGCCAAAGAGGGGACCACCGGGACTTCTGGACCAAAAACATTCAGTACTTC.

The J gene is TRBJ1-2, the V gene TRBV5-4; D is uncertain. This CDR3 is built from 12 residues. V was clipped by 3 bases and J by 4 bases, with 7 bases between them. Germline V gene lookup returns CDR1 SGHNT and CDR2 YYREEE (reference sequence). CDR3 bases: TGTGCCAGCAGCTCGAGCCTCTATGGCTACACCTTC. Its protein is CASSSSLYGYTF. The entire variable domain, with the rest obtained from reference TRBV5-4 and TRBJ1-2, is as follows: ETGVTQSPTHLIKTRGQQVTLRCSSQSGHNTVSWYQQALGQGPQFIFQYYREEENGRGNFPPRFSGLQFPNYSSELNVNALELDDSALYLCASSSSLYGYTFGSGTRLTVV.

The gene calls are TRBV10-2 and TRBJ2-2; D possibly matches TRBD1 or TRBD2 (5 bases each). The V end lost 2 bases, the J end lost 0 bases, and 13 bases lay between the germline ends. This CDR3 is built from 17 residues. The germline gives CDR1 WSHSY, CDR2 SAAADI. The CDR3 nucleotides read TGCGCCAGCAGTGAGCCTCGGGACCAACCGAACACCGGGGAGCTGTTTTTT. This translates into CASSEPRDQPNTGELFF.

The rearrangement joins TRBV4-1 to TRBJ2-2; D is ambiguous. The CDR3 has 16 residues. V lost 0 bases and J lost 4, with 12 bases in between. Germline-derived CDR1 and CDR2 are MGHRA and YSYEKL. The chain's CDR3 is CASSQEGTSFTGELFF. The CDR3 DNA reads as TGCGCCAGCAGCCAAGAAGGTACTTCCTTCACCGGGGAGCTGTTTTTT.

V gene TRBV5-1 combines with J gene TRBJ2-1; D assignment may be TRBD1 or TRBD2 (5 bases each). The length of the CDR3 is 13 residues. Germline lookup yields CDR1 SGHRS and CDR2 YFSETQ. Trimming shortened V by 0 bases and J by 15 bases, and 16 bases separated the two germline ends. The CDR3 nucleotides are TGCGCCAGCAGCTTGGCCCCGGACTGGGGGTCGTTCTTC. Protein product: CASSLAPDWGSFF.

The chain recombines TRBV27 with TRBJ1-6; D not resolved. V was pared by 3 bases and J by 6 bases, with 3 bases between. The germline V gene encodes CDR1 MNHEY and CDR2 SMNVEV (reference sequence). The CDR3 runs 12 residues. Here the CDR3 DNA reads TGTGCCAGCAGTTTCAGTAATTCACCCCTCCACTTT. Translation: CASSFSNSPLHF.

The V call is TRBV7-6, the J call TRBJ2-1, with a tentative D call TRBD1 (5 bases). V was cut by 1 base and J by 5 bases, with 9 bases left in between. This CDR3 contains 14 residues. Germline values: CDR1 SGHVS, CDR2 FNYEAQ. The CDR3 sequence is CASSLVAGNNEQFF. The DNA for the CDR3 is TGTGCCAGCAGCTTAGTGGCAGGGAACAATGAGCAGTTCTTC. The full variable domain, its missing parts supplied by reference TRBV7-6 and TRBJ2-1, is GAGVSQSPRYKVTKRGQDVALRCDPISGHVSLYWYRQALGQGPEFLTYFNYEAQQDKSGLPNDRFSAERPEGSISTLTIQRTEQRDSAMYRCASSLVAGNNEQFFGPGTRLTVL.

The chain joins TRBV28 to TRBJ1-5; weak D call: TRBD1 (5 bases). Germline V gives CDR1 MDHEN, CDR2 SYDVKM. Trimming took off 1 base at V and 7 bases at J, with 11 bases between the two ends. CDR3 length: 14 residues. CDR3 nucleotide sequence: TGTGCCAGCAGTTTATTCGGGGGAGGACAGCCCCAGCATTTT. Residues: CASSLFGGGQPQHF.

V is TRBV28 and J is TRBJ2-7; TRBD2 matches 8 bases. V shed 6 bases, J shed 3 bases, and the junction held 4 bases outside the gene matches. Germline CDR1 is MDHEN and CDR2 is SYDVKM. CDR3 length: 13 amino acids. As DNA, the CDR3 is TGTGCCAGCAGGTTAGCGGGACTCTACGAGCAGTACTTC. Translation gives CASRLAGLYEQYF.

This clone was recorded once. The chain combines TRBV5-1 with TRBJ2-1; TRBD2 matches at 8 bases. Germline-derived CDR1 and CDR2 are SGHRS and YFSETQ. The CDR3 has 13 residues. Unmatched junction bases numbered 6, after V lost 5 bases and J lost 8 bases. Written as DNA, the CDR3 is TGCGCCAGCAGGGGACTAGTCGTCGATGAGCAGTTCTTC. This encodes CASRGLVVDEQFF.

The chain joins TRBV6-6 to TRBJ2-2; D ambiguous. The V end lost 0 bases, the J end lost 0 bases, and 5 bases lay between the germline ends. From germline, CDR1 is MNHNY and CDR2 SVGAGI (reference sequence). This CDR3 spans 15 amino acids. CDR3 bases: TGTGCCAGCAGTTACTCCGGCCCGAACACCGGGGAGCTGTTTTTT. Its translation: CASSYSGPNTGELFF.

The chain joins TRBV5-1 to TRBJ1-1, with D perhaps matching TRBD1 (6 bases). CDR3 length equals 14 residues. Trimming took off 0 bases at V and 4 bases at J, with 10 bases between the two ends. Germline CDR1 SGHRS, CDR2 YFSETQ. This chain's CDR3 is CASSLATGPTEAFF. CDR3 DNA: TGCGCCAGCAGCTTGGCTACAGGGCCCACTGAAGCTTTCTTT.

This chain links TRBV27 with TRBJ2-5, with D perhaps given as TRBD1 or TRBD2 (5 bases each). V was pared by 2 bases and J by 4 bases, with 11 bases between. There are 14 residues in the CDR3. The germline V gene encodes CDR1 MNHEY and CDR2 SMNVEV (reference sequence). The chain's CDR3 is CASSLERGAETQYF. The CDR3 region has the DNA TGTGCCAGCAGTTTAGAGAGGGGCGCAGAGACCCAGTACTTC.

V usage is TRBV4-1 and J usage is TRBJ2-6; TRBD1 matches 7 bases. Looked up from germline, CDR1 is MGHRA and CDR2 is YSYEKL. This CDR3 is 16 amino acids long. V was clipped by 1 base and J by 2 bases; unmatched bases: 2. CDR3 coding DNA: TGCGCCAGCAGCCAAGTAGGGGGCGCTGGGGCCAACGTCCTGACTTTC. Amino acids: CASSQVGGAGANVLTF.

The chain recombines TRBV6-1 with TRBJ2-5; D is ambiguous. From germline, CDR1 is MNHNS and CDR2 SASEGT. The ends were cut back, 4 bases at V and 3 bases at J, with 9 bases in the middle. The CDR3 has 13 amino acids. The DNA for the CDR3 is TGTGCCAGCAGTGTCACCGGAGAAGAGACCCAGTACTTC. This translates into CASSVTGEETQYF.

The chain has TRBV4-1 and TRBJ1-3; D uncertain. There are 16 residues in the CDR3. Germline V gene sequence: CDR1 MGHRA, CDR2 YSYEKL. Trimming took off 0 bases at V and 2 bases at J, with 11 bases between the two ends. CDR3 in amino acids: CASSQDPREPGNTIYF. CDR3 sequence (DNA): TGCGCCAGCAGCCAAGATCCCCGAGAACCTGGAAACACCATATATTTT.

This clone was seen more than once but under ten times. The chain links TRBV2 to TRBJ2-7; D uncertain. This CDR3 is 10 amino acids long. Trimming took off 4 bases at V and 6 bases at J, with 4 bases between the two ends. Germline values: CDR1 SNHLY, CDR2 FYNNEI. The CDR3 nucleotides are TGTGCCAGCAGTGCTATCGAGCAGTACTTC. It yields the protein CASSAIEQYF. The full variable domain, its missing parts supplied by reference TRBV2 and TRBJ2-7, is EPEVTQTPSHQVTQMGQEVILRCVPISNHLYFYWYRQILGQKVEFLVSFYNNEISEKSEIFDDQFSVERPDGSNFTLKIRSTKLEDSAMYFCASSAIEQYFGPGTRLTVT.

The chain carries TRBV27 and TRBJ1-1, with D perhaps matching TRBD1 (6 bases). The CDR3 has 13 residues. V was shortened by 2 bases and J by 6 bases, with 10 bases between the two germline ends. From germline, CDR1 is MNHEY and CDR2 SMNVEV (reference sequence). In DNA, the CDR3 is TGTGCCAGCAGTTTAAGGGGGGCGGCTGAAGCTTTCTTT. Amino acids: CASSLRGAAEAFF.

V and J are TRBV28 and TRBJ2-3; 12 nucleotides line up with TRBD2. The CDR3 covers 17 residues. CDR1 and CDR2 (germline): MDHEN, SYDVKM. V lost 0 bases, J lost 4 bases, and 5 bases stayed unmatched. CDR3 residues: CASSLWASGRAPDTQYF. DNA for the CDR3: TGTGCCAGCAGTTTATGGGCTAGCGGGAGGGCCCCAGATACGCAGTATTTT.

The gene calls are TRBV5-1 and TRBJ2-1, with D hard to call. Germline assignment: CDR1 SGHRS and CDR2 YFSETQ. The germline V and J ends were trimmed by 0 bases and 2 bases, with 6 bases remaining between them. The length of the CDR3 is 14 residues. The CDR3 DNA sequence: TGCGCCAGCAGCTTGGGAAGCGCCTACAATGAGCAGTTCTTC. This gives the protein CASSLGSAYNEQFF.

CDR3 residues: CATRPGGSPLYEQYF. DNA of the CDR3: TGCGCCACCCGGCCCGGCGGGAGCCCCCTCTACGAGCAGTACTTC. The gene calls are TRBV10-2 and TRBJ2-7; 7 positions agree with TRBD2. J gave up 3 bases and V 10 bases, and 15 bases lay outside the gene matches. The CDR3 is made up of 15 amino acids. CDR1 WSHSY and CDR2 SAAADI come from the germline V gene.

The CDR3: CASSLSGTAANEQYF. The CDR3 DNA follows: TGTGCCAGCAGCTTATCCGGGACAGCTGCTAACGAGCAGTACTTC. The chain recombines TRBV7-3 with TRBJ2-7, with TRBD1 matching over 7 bases. After removal of 2 bases from V and 5 bases from J, the junction contained 9 bases not matched to a gene. Germline CDR1 and CDR2: SGHTA and FQGTGA. This CDR3 has 15 residues.

As regards this clone: Compared with germline, one end of the junction differs, possibly owing to a read error. V usage is TRBV6-6 and J usage is TRBJ2-5; D is perhaps TRBD1 or TRBD2 (6 bases each). The CDR3 has 16 amino acids. Germline lookup yields CDR1 MNHNY and CDR2 SVGAGI (reference sequence). The DNA for the CDR3 is TGTGCCAGCCGAGACAGGACCCTCGGAGGGCAAGTGACCCAGTACTTC. It encodes CASRDRTLGGQVTQYF.

The genes are TRBV28 and TRBJ2-7, with TRBD1 matching 7 bases. From germline, CDR1 is MDHEN and CDR2 SYDVKM. The CDR3 is 18 amino acids. V trimming: 5 bases; J trimming: 3 bases; junction bases outside the gene matches: 19. This chain's CDR3 is CASSVPGAGQDLFYEQYF. The CDR3 nucleotides are TGTGCCAGCAGTGTTCCAGGCGCTGGACAGGACCTATTCTACGAGCAGTACTTC.